This T cell receptor beta chain was recovered during a study of cytomegalovirus exposure and HLA in healthy donors. As concerns this clone: No antigen is known for it.

13 Jbeta primers and 60 Vbeta primers were used for the PCR. Sequenced by immunoSEQ multiplex PCR; TCRdb stores in-frame clones only, minus some. The profile shows 150,000 to 200,000 clones, about 69% of them singletons. Between the trimmed V and J ends, which lost 4 bases and 1 base, there was a span of 8 bases. From germline, CDR1 is LNHNV and CDR2 YYDKDF (reference sequence). The length of the CDR3 is 14 residues. Points from the study as a whole: Follow-up analysis seemed to connect common viral pathogens with several of the most significant clusters identified. Later genetic work tied a missense DCLRE1C variant to beta-chain V and J trimming. Reported performance of the classifier showed diagnosis of cytomegalovirus status with high specificity and sensitivity. Earlier analysis found most TCR beta V segments productive about 87% or about 30% of the time.

The sample comprised PBMCs. The receptor was derived from a male donor in good health and CMV-seronegative. This chain connects TRBV15 to TRBJ2-1; TRBD2 might be the D (5 bases). Here the CDR3 reads CATSIEGSYNEQFF. CDR3 DNA sequence: TGTGCCACCAGCATTGAGGGTTCCTACAATGAGCAGTTCTTC.